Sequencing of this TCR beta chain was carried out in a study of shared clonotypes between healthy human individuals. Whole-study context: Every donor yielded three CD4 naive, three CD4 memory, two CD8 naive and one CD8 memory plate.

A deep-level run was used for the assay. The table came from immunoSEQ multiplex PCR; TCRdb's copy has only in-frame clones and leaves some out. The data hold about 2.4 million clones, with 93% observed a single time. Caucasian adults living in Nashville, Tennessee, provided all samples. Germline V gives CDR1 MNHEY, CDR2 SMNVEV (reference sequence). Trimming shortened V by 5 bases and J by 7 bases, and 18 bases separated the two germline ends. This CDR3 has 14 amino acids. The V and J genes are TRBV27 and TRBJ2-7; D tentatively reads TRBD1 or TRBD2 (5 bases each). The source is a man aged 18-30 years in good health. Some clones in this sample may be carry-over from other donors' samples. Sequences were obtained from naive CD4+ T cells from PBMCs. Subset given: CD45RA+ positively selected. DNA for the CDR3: TGTGCCAGCAGTCTAAGGGGACCGTGGGGGGAGCAGTACTTC. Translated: CASSLRGPWGEQYF.